The rows below give T cell receptor beta chains drawn from one sample of a study of blood T cell repertoires in COVID-19. Here immunoSEQ multiplex PCR was the method, and the copy in TCRdb shows in-frame clones only, minus some. The table has about 300,000 clones, about 85% seen once; the top ten hold 13%. What was sequenced was peripheral blood. The receptors were sampled from a human donor in a cohort sampled during active COVID-19. CDR3s include the opening cysteine and the closing phenylalanine or tryptophan. D genes are given only for firm matches. Size values are once, few and many counts, or a class for expanded clones, and some rows have none.

>TRBD2|-|TRBJ2-7|TRBV10-3
CASSTSSGVNEQYF
TGTGCCTCCTCGACGTCTAGCGGAGTAAACGAGCAGTACTTC
>TRBD1|few|TRBJ1-1|TRBV15
CATATGGNTEAFF
TGTGCCACAGCCACAGGGGGGAACACTGAAGCTTTCTTT
>-|-|TRBJ1-3|TRBV5-6
CASSFSIGNTIYF
TGTGCCAGCAGCTTCTCTATTGGAAACACCATATATTTT
>-|-|TRBJ2-5|TRBV3-1/TRBV3-2
CASSQDFLRGGNQETQYF
TGTGCCAGCAGCCAAGATTTCCTGAGGGGGGGAAACCAAGAGACCCAGTACTTC
>-|-|TRBJ2-1|TRBV7-9
CASSLAAINEQFF
TGTGCCAGCAGCTTAGCGGCCATCAATGAGCAGTTCTTC
>-|-|TRBJ2-7|TRBV12-5
CASGLTYEQYF
TGTGCTAGTGGTCTAACCTACGAGCAGTACTTC
>TRBD1|once|TRBJ2-2|TRBV7-2
CASSRDRAAGELFF
TGTGCCAGCAGCCGGGACAGGGCGGCCGGGGAGCTGTTTTTT
>TRBD1|-|TRBJ1-4|TRBV9
CASSLTGQSNEKLFF
TGTGCCAGCAGCCTAACGGGACAGAGTAATGAAAAACTGTTTTTT
>TRBD1|-|TRBJ2-1|TRBV7-2
CASSNEGAGLLYNEQFF
TGTGCCAGCAGCAATGAGGGGGCGGGCTTGCTCTACAATGAGCAGTTCTTC
>-|once|TRBJ2-3|TRBV27
CASSKRAVDTQYF
TGTGCCAGCAGTAAGCGGGCGGTTGATACGCAGTATTTT
>-|-|TRBJ2-2|TRBV6-5
CASSHRDFTAGELFF
TGTGCCAGCAGCCATAGAGACTTCACGGCCGGGGAGCTGTTTTTT
>TRBD2|-|TRBJ2-1|TRBV7-6
CASSLARLAGYTYNEQFF
TGTGCCAGCAGCTTAGCGCGACTAGCGGGATATACCTACAATGAGCAGTTCTTC
>-|-|TRBJ1-6|TRBV5-6
CASSLASGENSPLHF
TGTGCCAGCAGCTTGGCGTCGGGAGAAAATTCACCCCTCCACTTT
>TRBD2|-|TRBJ2-3|TRBV4-1
CASSQLAGRPDTQYF
TGCGCCAGCAGCCAACTAGCGGGACGCCCAGATACGCAGTATTTT
>TRBD1|once|TRBJ1-3|TRBV5-1
CASSQTGARDGTIYF
TGCGCCAGCAGCCAGACAGGGGCTAGGGACGGGACCATATATTTT
>TRBD2|-|TRBJ2-1|TRBV6-2/TRBV6-3
CASSYIPRLAGEGNEQFF
TGTGCCAGCAGTTACATCCCTAGACTAGCGGGAGAGGGCAATGAGCAGTTCTTC
>TRBD1|-|TRBJ2-2|TRBV19
CASSIGPGQGSSTGELFF
TGTGCCAGTAGTATTGGGCCGGGACAGGGAAGCAGTACCGGGGAGCTGTTTTTT
>-|-|TRBJ1-2|TRBV28
CASSLRGSHTF
TGTGCCAGCAGTCTTAGGGGTAGTCACACCTTC
>TRBD1|-|TRBJ1-3|TRBV5-1
CASSSPDRAGNTIYF
TGCGCCAGCAGCTCCCCCGACAGGGCTGGAAACACCATATATTTT
>TRBD2|once|TRBJ2-5|TRBV7-9
CASSLSIRLAVETQYF
TGTGCCAGCAGCTTATCCATCCGGCTAGCGGTAGAGACCCAGTACTTC
>-|many|TRBJ1-5|TRBV5-1
CASSLQGTSNQPQHF
TGCGCCAGCAGCTTACAGGGCACCAGCAATCAGCCCCAGCATTTT
>TRBD1|few|TRBJ2-7|TRBV6-5
CASTPDRLVNEQYF
TGTGCCAGCACTCCGGACAGGCTGGTTAACGAGCAGTACTTC
>TRBD1|-|TRBJ1-5|TRBV5-6
CASSLMGTGDFQPQHF
TGTGCCAGCAGCTTGATGGGGACAGGGGATTTTCAGCCCCAGCATTTT
>-|-|TRBJ2-3|TRBV6-5
CASRGLNTDTQYF
TGTGCCAGCAGAGGACTGAACACAGATACGCAGTATTTT
>-|-|TRBJ2-3|TRBV2
CATTRTVTDTQYF
TGTGCCACCACTCGGACTGTCACAGATACGCAGTATTTT
>TRBD1|-|TRBJ2-3|TRBV24-1
CATSGYGQGSTDTQYF
TGTGCCACCAGTGGTTATGGACAGGGCAGCACAGATACGCAGTATTTT
>TRBD1|-|TRBJ2-2|TRBV5-6
CASSLGTDRASRTGELFF
TGTGCCAGCAGCTTGGGTACTGACAGGGCTTCCCGCACCGGGGAGCTGTTTTTT
>-|few|TRBJ2-2|TRBV11-2
CASSLVDTGELFF
TGTGCCAGCAGCTTAGTAGACACCGGGGAGCTGTTTTTT
>TRBD2|once|TRBJ2-1|TRBV28
CASRLTSGIYNEQFF
TGTGCCAGCAGGCTGACTAGCGGGATCTACAATGAGCAGTTCTTC
>TRBD2|-|TRBJ2-1|TRBV6-1
CASSEASGLSSYNEQFF
TGTGCCAGCAGTGAGGCTAGCGGTCTGAGCTCCTACAATGAGCAGTTCTTC
>TRBD1|-|TRBJ1-5|TRBV18
CASSPNEGAKQPQHF
TGTGCCAGCTCACCAAATGAGGGGGCTAAACAGCCCCAGCATTTT
>TRBD2|once|TRBJ2-7|TRBV7-6
CASSLGSPGLASYEQYF
TGTGCCAGCAGCTTAGGAAGCCCGGGACTAGCATCCTACGAGCAGTACTTC
>-|-|TRBJ2-7|TRBV10-3
CAISDQVGEQYF
TGTGCCATCAGCGACCAAGTCGGGGAGCAGTACTTC
>TRBD2|-|TRBJ2-6|TRBV18
CASSWGLAGAGANVLTF
TGTGCCAGCTCATGGGGACTAGCGGGAGCTGGGGCCAACGTCCTGACTTTC
>-|few|TRBJ2-7|TRBV7-9
CASSLGEGVSYEQYF
TGTGCCAGCAGCTTAGGTGAGGGTGTCTCCTACGAGCAGTACTTC
>-|-|TRBJ2-7|TRBV30
CAWSQGLYEQYF
TGTGCCTGGTCCCAGGGGTTGTACGAGCAGTACTTC
>-|-|TRBJ2-1|TRBV7-2
CASSPRGGTGSNEQFF
TGTGCCAGCAGCCCAAGAGGAGGGACTGGATCGAATGAGCAGTTCTTC
>TRBD2|-|TRBJ2-2|TRBV5-8
CASSFSGSLNTGELFF
TGTGCCAGCAGCTTTAGCGGGAGCCTCAACACCGGGGAGCTGTTTTTT
>-|-|TRBJ1-3|TRBV7-9
CASSFTNSGNTIYF
TGTGCCAGCAGCTTCACAAACTCTGGAAACACCATATATTTT
>-|few|TRBJ2-7|TRBV4-2
CASSQGPSASSYEQYF
TGTGCCAGCAGCCAAGGCCCTAGCGCGAGCTCCTACGAGCAGTACTTC
>TRBD2|-|TRBJ2-1|TRBV5-6
CASSLAGGLADNEQFF
TGTGCCAGCAGCTTGGCCGGGGGACTAGCGGACAATGAGCAGTTCTTC
>-|-|TRBJ2-1|TRBV21-1
CASSNGGRAYNEQFF
TGTGCCAGCAGCAATGGCGGGAGGGCATACAATGAGCAGTTCTTC
>-|-|TRBJ2-1|TRBV3-1/TRBV3-2
CASSPSEGRSGQFF
TGTGCCAGCAGCCCGTCGGAGGGAAGGTCTGGTCAGTTCTTC
>-|-|TRBJ2-7|TRBV7-9
CASSLAGSNEQYF
TGTGCCAGCAGCTTAGCGGGGAGCAACGAGCAGTACTTC
>-|-|TRBJ1-6|TRBV5-1
CASSLEDGQEGSPLHF
TGCGCCAGCAGCTTGGAAGACGGCCAAGAGGGATCACCCCTCCACTTT
>-|once|TRBJ2-7|TRBV7-8
CASSLSDTYEQYF
TGTGCCAGCAGCCTCAGCGATACCTACGAGCAGTACTTC
>TRBD1|-|TRBJ1-1|TRBV19
CASSDRDRGFMNTEAFF
TGTGCCAGTAGTGACCGGGACAGGGGGTTCATGAACACTGAAGCTTTCTTT
>TRBD2|-|TRBJ2-3|TRBV3-1/TRBV3-2
CASSQGGLATDTQYF
TGTGCCAGCAGCCAAGGGGGACTAGCGACAGATACGCAGTATTTT
>-|-|TRBJ1-1|TRBV23-1
CASSQSEGNTEAFF
TGCGCCAGCAGTCAATCGGAGGGGAACACTGAAGCTTTCTTT
>TRBD2|-|TRBJ2-3|TRBV5-1
CASRIAGPTDTQYF
TGCGCCAGCAGGATAGCGGGCCCTACAGATACGCAGTATTTT
>-|-|TRBJ1-5|TRBV4-3
CASSQQRGFNQPQHF
TGCGCCAGCAGCCAACAAAGAGGGTTCAATCAGCCCCAGCATTTT